This T cell receptor (beta chain) was sequenced in a study of yellow fever vaccine responses in identical twins. From the RT-PCR reads, TCRdb called clonotypes with MiXCR, one entry per CDR3 protein. The table lists 2,000 to 2,500 distinct CDR3 sequences, 82% of them singletons, with 4.5% to 6% in the top ten. Germline-derived CDR1 and CDR2 are MNHNS and SASEGT. V lost 6 bases and J lost 0, with 15 bases in between. This CDR3 comprises 16 residues. The rearrangement links TRBV6-1 to TRBJ2-1; D is perhaps TRBD2 (7 bases). The material was T cells from blood (PBMCs), unsorted or a sorted subset (not recorded which), obtained before or after yellow fever vaccination (not recorded which). The source of this sequence is a young woman who received the yellow fever vaccine. CDR3 sequence (DNA): TGTGCCAGCAGCCACGGGGGAGGGGGCTCCTACAATGAGCAGTTCTTC. Amino acid sequence: CASSHGGGGSYNEQFF.